Each of the 15 T cell receptor beta chains below was sequenced from the same sample in a study of cytomegalovirus exposure and HLA in healthy donors. 60 Vbeta and 13 Jbeta primers were used in PCR. Using immunoSEQ multiplex PCR, the repertoire was profiled, and TCRdb retains in-frame clones only, with some absent. The data hold about 110,000 clones, with approximately 76% observed a single time. The sequenced sample was PBMCs. The receptors come from a woman aged 45-65 years in good health and CMV-seropositive.

V is TRBV5-4 and J is TRBJ2-5; 7 bases line up with TRBD2. Unmatched junction bases numbered 2, after V lost 1 base and J lost 2 bases. The CDR3 covers 14 residues. Germline lookup yields CDR1 SGHNT and CDR2 YYREEE (reference sequence). In nucleotides, the CDR3 is TGTGCCAGCAGCTTGCGGCGGGGGCAAGAGACCCAGTACTTC. It specifies CASSLRRGQETQYF.

This clone was observed a single time. The chain combines TRBV7-2 with TRBJ2-3; D possibly corresponds to TRBD2 (6 bases). V was trimmed by 4 bases and J by 0 bases, leaving 11 bases between them. The CDR3 is 15 amino acids. Germline CDR1 reads SGHTA; CDR2 reads FQGNSA. The CDR3 sequence: CASSSLGLSTDTQYF. The CDR3 nucleotides are TGTGCCAGCAGCTCGTTGGGACTTAGCACAGATACGCAGTATTTT. The full variable domain, in which reference TRBV7-2 and TRBJ2-3 provide the parts outside the CDR3, is GAGVSQSPSNKVTEKGKDVELRCDPISGHTALYWYRQSLGQGLEFLIYFQGNSAPDKSGLPSDRFSAERTGGSVSTLTIQRTQQEDSAVYLCASSSLGLSTDTQYFGPGTRLTVL.

This chain links TRBV2 with TRBJ2-7; D unresolved. The CDR3 is 13 residues long. The V gene's germline CDR1 is SNHLY and CDR2 FYNNEI. The V gene lost 6 bases and the J gene lost 2 bases, with 11 bases spanning the gap. CDR3 region: CASRRGGTYEQYF. The CDR3 nucleotides are TGTGCCAGCAGGCGTGGCGGTACCTACGAGCAGTACTTC. Complete variable domain (other parts from reference TRBV2 and TRBJ2-7): EPEVTQTPSHQVTQMGQEVILRCVPISNHLYFYWYRQILGQKVEFLVSFYNNEISEKSEIFDDQFSVERPDGSNFTLKIRSTKLEDSAMYFCASRRGGTYEQYFGPGTRLTVT.

The gene calls are TRBV4-1 and TRBJ2-5; 7 positions agree with TRBD2. V lost 0 bases, J lost 1 base, and 2 bases stayed unmatched. Germline loops: CDR1 MGHRA, CDR2 YSYEKL. This CDR3 contains 15 residues. The CDR3 is CASSQDGGGQETQYF. Written as DNA, the CDR3 is TGCGCCAGCAGCCAAGATGGCGGGGGCCAAGAGACCCAGTACTTC.

The chain couples TRBV5-1 to TRBJ1-3; D possibly corresponds to TRBD1 (5 bases). Germline CDR1 and CDR2: SGHRS and YFSETQ. CDR3 size: 14 residues. V was pared by 0 bases and J by 4 bases, with 8 bases between. The CDR3 nucleotides read TGCGCCAGCAGCTTGGGAGACAGCGGAAACACCATATATTTT. This gives the protein CASSLGDSGNTIYF.

The table lists this clone with a few counts. The chain is built from TRBV7-2 and TRBJ2-5; 9 positions match TRBD2. The J call is uncertain, as TRBJ2-7 better fits the DNA end. Per the germline V gene, CDR1 is SGHTA and CDR2 is FQGNSA. This CDR3 has 15 amino acids. The CDR3: CASSSTGTSSYEQYF. CDR3 bases: TGTGCCAGCAGCTCTACCGGGACTAGCAGCTACGAGCAGTACTTC.

In its sample, this clone was seen once. A junction boundary mismatches the germline segment, possibly from a read error. The V and J genes are TRBV6-1 and TRBJ2-4; 8 bases are shared with TRBD1. Per the germline V gene, CDR1 is MNHNS and CDR2 is SASEGT. The CDR3 spans 14 residues. The CDR3 DNA reads TGTGCCAGCAGAACAGGGGGAACCAAAAACAGTCAGTACTTC. This codes for CASRTGGTKNSQYF.

The table lists this clone with a count of one. This rearrangement joins TRBV7-2 to TRBJ1-2, with a weak D call TRBD1 (6 bases). This CDR3 comprises 15 residues. V lost 1 base and J lost 0, with 9 bases in between. CDR1 is SGHTA and CDR2 is FQGNSA in the germline V gene. Here the CDR3 reads CASSLDRVTNYGYTF. CDR3 coding DNA: TGTGCCAGCAGCTTAGACAGGGTTACTAACTATGGCTACACCTTC.

V and J are TRBV7-6 and TRBJ2-2; the match to TRBD1 covers 7 bases. Germline V CDR1 and CDR2: SGHVS, FNYEAQ. The CDR3 covers 16 residues. J was trimmed by 5 bases and V by 1 base; bases with no gene match: 7. The CDR3 sequence is CASSLEQGYRTGELFF. CDR3 bases: TGTGCCAGCAGCTTAGAACAGGGGTATAGGACCGGGGAGCTGTTTTTT.

The rearrangement joins TRBV7-8 to TRBJ2-1, with 7 positions matching TRBD1. The junction had 3 bases not matched to a gene; V was cut back by 0 bases and J by 4 bases. This CDR3 comprises 15 residues. Per the germline V gene, CDR1 is SGHVS and CDR2 is FQNEAQ. CDR3 DNA sequence: TGTGCCAGCAGCTTAGCGGGACAGCGATACAATGAGCAGTTCTTC. Its protein product is CASSLAGQRYNEQFF.

J is TRBJ2-7 and V is TRBV7-2, with D tentatively TRBD1 (6 bases). V lost 1 base and J 0 bases, leaving 7 bases between the germline ends. The CDR3 has 14 amino acids. Per germline, CDR1 SGHTA and CDR2 FQGNSA. The CDR3 protein is CASSLDRVSYEQYF. The CDR3 nucleotides are TGTGCCAGCAGCTTAGACAGGGTCTCCTACGAGCAGTACTTC.

The V and J genes are TRBV4-2 and TRBJ1-2; D gene unclear. The V end was cut by 6 bases, the J end by 4 bases, with 12 bases between. The CDR3 is 13 amino acids. Germline assignment: CDR1 LGHNA and CDR2 YNFKEQ. This chain's CDR3 is CASSPPSPYGYTF. DNA for the CDR3: TGTGCCAGCAGTCCTCCCTCCCCCTATGGCTACACCTTC.

This clone came up a few times. The V gene is TRBV12-5, the J gene TRBJ1-1; D call uncertain. Per the germline V gene, CDR1 is LGHNT and CDR2 is FRNRAP. This CDR3 is built from 14 residues. Trimming took off 3 bases at V and 7 bases at J, with 15 bases between the two ends. The CDR3 DNA sequence: TGTGCTAGTGGTTTAAATATCGGCGGGAATGAAGCTTTCTTT. Its protein product is CASGLNIGGNEAFF.

The J gene is TRBJ2-1, the V gene TRBV6-4; D unresolved. Trimming cost V 10 bases and J 7 bases, with 11 bases left between them. This CDR3 has 11 residues. Germline V CDR1 and CDR2: MRHNA, SNTAGT. DNA for the CDR3: TGTGCCAAACGGAGTTGGAATGAGCAGTTCTTC. Translating gives CAKRSWNEQFF.

This clone was picked up a small number of times. This chain joins TRBV6-5 and TRBJ2-1; 7 nucleotides match TRBD1. This CDR3 is 13 amino acids long. CDR1 MNHEY and CDR2 SVGAGI come from the germline V gene. After removal of 0 bases from V and 8 bases from J, the junction contained 1 base not matched to a gene. The CDR3 loop reads CASSYSQGDEQFF. CDR3 sequence (DNA): TGTGCCAGCAGTTACTCCCAGGGGGATGAGCAGTTCTTC.